This T cell receptor beta chain was recorded in a study of molecular identifiers for immune sequencing clone quantification. Study-wide points: Highly expanded clone sizes could be underestimated through barcode sharing by identical TCR molecules. Clones that had above 20 RNA copies took up over 99% of effector molecules but under 1% in naive cells.

Notes on this clonotype: Its antigen remains unknown. Just one base apart from a much larger clone, this may be a read error.

The authors gated naive CD8 T cells as CD8+CD4-CCR7+CD45RA+ for sorting. Methods described previously were used for bulk TCR libraries, and listed TCR primers were applied. TCRdb processed the PCR reads anew with MiXCR; each CDR3 protein has one entry. The sample has approximately 550,000 distinct CDR3 sequences, 20% to 25% seen once; the top ten hold 0.7% to 0.95%. V was cut by 9 bases and J by 5 bases, with 20 bases left in between. The germline V gene encodes CDR1 LNHDA and CDR2 SQIVND (reference sequence). This CDR3 comprises 15 residues. The sample taken for sequencing was naive CD8+ T cells from blood, with Jurkat cell RNA spiked in. Subset specified: FACS-sorted CD8+CD4-CCR7+CD45RA+ naive T cells. V usage is TRBV19 and J usage is TRBJ1-5; D is unclear. The clonotype was recovered from a human donor in good health. Some libraries in this study had Jurkat cell RNA spiked in. The CDR3 sequence is CASSNEGRSDQPQHF. The CDR3 DNA reads TGTGCCAGCTCCAATGAGGGCCGAAGCGATCAGCCCCAGCATTTT. The entire variable domain, with the rest obtained from reference TRBV19 and TRBJ1-5, is as follows: DGGITQSPKYLFRKEGQNVTLSCEQNLNHDAMYWYRQDPGQGLRLIYYSQIVNDFQKGDIAEGYSVSREKKESFPLTVTSAQKNPTAFYLCASSNEGRSDQPQHFGDGTRLSIL.